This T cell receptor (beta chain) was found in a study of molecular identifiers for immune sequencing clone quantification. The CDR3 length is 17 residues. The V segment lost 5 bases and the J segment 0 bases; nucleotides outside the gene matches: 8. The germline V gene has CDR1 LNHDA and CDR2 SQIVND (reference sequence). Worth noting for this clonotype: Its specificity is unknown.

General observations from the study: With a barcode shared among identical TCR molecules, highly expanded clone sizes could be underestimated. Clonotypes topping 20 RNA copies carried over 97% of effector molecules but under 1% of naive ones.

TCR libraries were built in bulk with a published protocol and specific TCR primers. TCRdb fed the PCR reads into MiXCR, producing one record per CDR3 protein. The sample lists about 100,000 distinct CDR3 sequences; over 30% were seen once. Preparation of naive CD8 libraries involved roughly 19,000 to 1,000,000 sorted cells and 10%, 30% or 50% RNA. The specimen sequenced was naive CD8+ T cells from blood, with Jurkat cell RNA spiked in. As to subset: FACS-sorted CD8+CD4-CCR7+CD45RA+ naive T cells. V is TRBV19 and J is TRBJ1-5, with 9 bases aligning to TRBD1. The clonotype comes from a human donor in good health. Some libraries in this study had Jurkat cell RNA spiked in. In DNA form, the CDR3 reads TGTGCCAGTAGTCCCGAGGACAGGGGTTATAGCAATCAGCCCCAGCATTTT. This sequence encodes CASSPEDRGYSNQPQHF.